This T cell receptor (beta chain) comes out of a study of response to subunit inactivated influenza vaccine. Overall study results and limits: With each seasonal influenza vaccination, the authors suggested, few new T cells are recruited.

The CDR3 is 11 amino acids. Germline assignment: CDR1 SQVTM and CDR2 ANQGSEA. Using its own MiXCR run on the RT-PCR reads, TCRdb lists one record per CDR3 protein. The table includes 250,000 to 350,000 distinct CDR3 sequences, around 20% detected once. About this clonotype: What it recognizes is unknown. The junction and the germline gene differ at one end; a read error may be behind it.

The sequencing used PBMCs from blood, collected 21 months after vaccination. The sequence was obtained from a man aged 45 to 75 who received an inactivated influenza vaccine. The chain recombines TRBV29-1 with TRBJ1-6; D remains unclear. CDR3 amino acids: CPPGHNSPLHF. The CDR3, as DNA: TGTCCTCCCGGACATAATTCACCCCTCCACTTT. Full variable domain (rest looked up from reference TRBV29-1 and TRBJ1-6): SAVISQKPSRDICQRGTSLTIQCQVDSQVTMMFWYRQQPGQSLTLIATANQGSEATYESGFVIDKFPISRPNLTFSTLTVSNMSPEDSSIYLCPPGHNSPLHFGNGTRLTVT.